The text below deals with one T cell receptor (beta chain). This entry comes from a study of blood T cell repertoires in COVID-19. On the study more broadly: Material from acute and convalescent COVID-19 was sourced from the United States, Italy and Spain. PBMCs, B-cell-depleted T cells, or T cells were the source of the cDNA or gDNA that made up the material.

Looked up from germline, CDR1 is SGHDT and CDR2 is YYEEEE. The CDR3 covers 15 residues. V lost 5 bases and J lost 1, with 14 bases in between. Authors' methods: Amplification of reference gene primers was used by the study to estimate nucleated cell counts. Produced via immunoSEQ multiplex PCR; TCRdb's table is partial and in-frame only. The D gene and trimming were derived from the DNA, and the V and J assignments and clone size from that table. The table has approximately 250,000 clones, 75% to 85% seen once. The chain employs TRBV5-6 and TRBJ2-3, with a possible D match to TRBD2 (6 bases). Source material: peripheral blood. The receptor's source is a man in his forties or fifties who had recovered from COVID-19. CDR3 loop: CASRRWGGGTDTQYF. The CDR3 nucleotides read TGTGCCAGCAGGCGGTGGGGAGGCGGCACAGATACGCAGTATTTT.